This T cell receptor (beta chain) was captured in a study of T cells in Graves' hyperthyroidism and ophthalmopathy. Findings and limits, study-wide: In simple terms, a model built on 13 V-J features told ophthalmopathy apart from stable hyperthyroidism.

This clonotype was counted ten times or more. Its target is unknown. TCR beta CDR3 regions were amplified from RNA transcripts. The HTBI set primed first-round TCR CDR3 RT-PCR. TCRdb recomputed calls from the multiplex PCR reads with MiXCR, one row per CDR3 protein. In the table there are 550,000 to 650,000 distinct CDR3 sequences, over 11% of which are singletons. Germline V gene sequence: CDR1 SGHTA, CDR2 FQGNSA. V was pared by 0 bases and J by 7 bases, with 17 bases between. CDR3 length: 16 residues. The chain uses TRBV7-2 and TRBJ2-3; D may be TRBD2 (6 bases). The TCR was taken from a woman aged 25 to 39 with Graves' hyperthyroidism that later progressed to Graves' ophthalmopathy. The source material was blood. This CDR3 reads CASSLAGTALKNTQYF. The CDR3 region has the DNA TGTGCCAGCAGCTTAGCTGGGACTGCTCTGAAAAATACGCAGTATTTT.